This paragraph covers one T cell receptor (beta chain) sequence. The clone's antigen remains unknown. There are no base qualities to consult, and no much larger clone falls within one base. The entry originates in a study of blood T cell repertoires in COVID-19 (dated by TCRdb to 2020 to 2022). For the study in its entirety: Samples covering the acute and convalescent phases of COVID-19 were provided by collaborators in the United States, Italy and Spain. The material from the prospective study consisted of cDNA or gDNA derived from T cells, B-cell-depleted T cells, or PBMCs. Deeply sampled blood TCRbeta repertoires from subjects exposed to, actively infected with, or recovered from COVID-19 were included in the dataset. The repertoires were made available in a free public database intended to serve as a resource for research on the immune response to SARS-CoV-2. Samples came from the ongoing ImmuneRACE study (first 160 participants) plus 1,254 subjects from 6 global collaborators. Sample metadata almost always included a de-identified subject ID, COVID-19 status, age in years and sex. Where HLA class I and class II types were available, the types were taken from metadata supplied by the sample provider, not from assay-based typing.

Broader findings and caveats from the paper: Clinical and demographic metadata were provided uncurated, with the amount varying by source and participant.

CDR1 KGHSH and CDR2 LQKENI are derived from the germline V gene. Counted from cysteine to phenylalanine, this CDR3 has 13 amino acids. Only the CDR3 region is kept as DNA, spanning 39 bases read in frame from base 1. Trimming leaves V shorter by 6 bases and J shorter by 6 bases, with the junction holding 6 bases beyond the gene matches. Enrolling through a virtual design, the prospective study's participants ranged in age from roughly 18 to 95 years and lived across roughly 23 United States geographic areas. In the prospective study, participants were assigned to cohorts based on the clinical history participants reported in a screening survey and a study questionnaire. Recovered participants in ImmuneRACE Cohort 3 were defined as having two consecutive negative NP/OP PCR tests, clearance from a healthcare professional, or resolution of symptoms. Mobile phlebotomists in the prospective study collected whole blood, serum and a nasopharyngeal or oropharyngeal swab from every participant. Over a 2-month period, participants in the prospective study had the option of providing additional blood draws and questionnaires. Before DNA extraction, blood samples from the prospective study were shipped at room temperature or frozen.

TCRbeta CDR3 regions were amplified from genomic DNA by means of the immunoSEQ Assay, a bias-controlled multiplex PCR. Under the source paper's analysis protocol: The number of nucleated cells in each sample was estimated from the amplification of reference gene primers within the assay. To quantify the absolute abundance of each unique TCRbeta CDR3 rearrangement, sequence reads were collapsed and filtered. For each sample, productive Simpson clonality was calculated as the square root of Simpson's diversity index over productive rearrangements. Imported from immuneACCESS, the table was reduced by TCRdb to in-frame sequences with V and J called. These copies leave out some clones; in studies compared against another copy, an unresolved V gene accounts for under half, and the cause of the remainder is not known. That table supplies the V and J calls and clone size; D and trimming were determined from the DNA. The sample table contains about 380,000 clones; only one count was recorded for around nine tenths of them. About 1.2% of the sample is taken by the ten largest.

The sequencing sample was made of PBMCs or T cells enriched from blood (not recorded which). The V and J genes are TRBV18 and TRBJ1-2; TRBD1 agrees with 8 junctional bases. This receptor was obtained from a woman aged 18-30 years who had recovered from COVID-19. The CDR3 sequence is CASSSQGVDGYTF. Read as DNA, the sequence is TGTGCCAGCTCGTCACAGGGGGTGGATGGCTACACCTTC. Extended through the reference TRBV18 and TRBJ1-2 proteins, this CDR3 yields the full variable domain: NAGVMQNPRHLVRRRGQEARLRCSPMKGHSHVYWYRQLPEEGLKFMVYLQKENIIDESGMPKERFSAEFPKEGPSILRIQQVVRGDSAAYFCASSSQGVDGYTFGSGTRLTVV.